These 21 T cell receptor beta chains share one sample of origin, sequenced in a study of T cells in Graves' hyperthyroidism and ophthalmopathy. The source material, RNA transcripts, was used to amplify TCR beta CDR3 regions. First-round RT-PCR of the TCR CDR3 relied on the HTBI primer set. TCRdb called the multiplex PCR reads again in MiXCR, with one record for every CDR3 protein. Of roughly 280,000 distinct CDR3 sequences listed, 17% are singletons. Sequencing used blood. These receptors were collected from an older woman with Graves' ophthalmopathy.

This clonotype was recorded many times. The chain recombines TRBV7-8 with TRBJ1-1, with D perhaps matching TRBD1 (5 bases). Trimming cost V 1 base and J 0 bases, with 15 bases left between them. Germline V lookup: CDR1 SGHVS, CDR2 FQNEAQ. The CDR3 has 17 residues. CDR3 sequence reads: CASSLEMAGSMNTEAFF. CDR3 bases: TGTGCCAGCAGCTTAGAAATGGCAGGGAGCATGAACACTGAAGCTTTCTTT.

The CDR3, as DNA: TGTGCCAGCAGCCTTCGACAGGGGAACACTGAAGCTTTCTTT. It is translated as CASSLRQGNTEAFF. This rearrangement joins TRBV4-2 to TRBJ1-1; 7 bases line up with TRBD1. V trimming: 4 bases; J trimming: 1 base; junction bases outside the gene matches: 3. CDR3 length: 14 residues. In germline, CDR1 is LGHNA, CDR2 YNFKEQ.

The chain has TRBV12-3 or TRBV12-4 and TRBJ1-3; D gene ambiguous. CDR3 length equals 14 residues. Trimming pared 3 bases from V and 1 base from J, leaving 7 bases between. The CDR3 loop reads CASSLFQSGNTIYF. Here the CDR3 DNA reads TGTGCCAGCAGTTTGTTCCAGTCTGGAAACACCATATATTTT.

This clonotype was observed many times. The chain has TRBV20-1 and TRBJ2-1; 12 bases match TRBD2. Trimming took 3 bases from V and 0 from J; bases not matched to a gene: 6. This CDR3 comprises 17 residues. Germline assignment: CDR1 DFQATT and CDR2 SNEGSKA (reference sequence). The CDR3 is CSARGLAGTSSYNEQFF. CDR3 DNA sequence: TGCAGTGCTAGGGGACTAGCGGGTACATCCTCCTACAATGAGCAGTTCTTC.

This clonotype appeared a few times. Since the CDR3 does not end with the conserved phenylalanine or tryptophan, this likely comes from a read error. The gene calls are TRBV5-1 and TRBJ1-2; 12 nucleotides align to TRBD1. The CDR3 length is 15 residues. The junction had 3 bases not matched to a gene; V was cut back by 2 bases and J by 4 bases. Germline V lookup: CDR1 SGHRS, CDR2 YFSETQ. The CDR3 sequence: CASSFGTGGSYGYTL. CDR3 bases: TGCGCCAGCAGCTTTGGGACAGGGGGCAGCTATGGCTACACCCTC.

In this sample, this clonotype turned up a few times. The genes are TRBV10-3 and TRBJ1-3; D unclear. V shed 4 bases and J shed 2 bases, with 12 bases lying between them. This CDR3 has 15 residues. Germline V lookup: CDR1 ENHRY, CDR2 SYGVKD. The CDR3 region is CAISGSGGTGNTIYF. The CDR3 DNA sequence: TGTGCCATCAGTGGAAGCGGAGGGACTGGAAACACCATATATTTT.

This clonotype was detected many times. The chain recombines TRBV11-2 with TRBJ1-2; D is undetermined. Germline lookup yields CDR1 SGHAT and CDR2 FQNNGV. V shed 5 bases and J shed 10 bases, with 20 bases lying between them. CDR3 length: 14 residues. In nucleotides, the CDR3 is TGTGCCAGCAGCAACACCGCGGGGATTGCTGACTACACCTTC. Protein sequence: CASSNTAGIADYTF.

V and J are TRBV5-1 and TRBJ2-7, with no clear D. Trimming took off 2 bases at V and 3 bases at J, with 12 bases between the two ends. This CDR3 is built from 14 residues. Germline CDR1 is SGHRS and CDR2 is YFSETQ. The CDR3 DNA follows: TGCGCCAGCAGCTTCCAGTCTGGTATCTACGAGCAGTACTTC. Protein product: CASSFQSGIYEQYF.

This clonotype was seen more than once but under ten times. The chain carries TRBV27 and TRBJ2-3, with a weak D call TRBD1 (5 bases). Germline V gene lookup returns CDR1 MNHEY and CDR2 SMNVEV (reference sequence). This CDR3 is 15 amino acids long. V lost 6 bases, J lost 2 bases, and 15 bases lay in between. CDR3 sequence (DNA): TGTGCCAGCAGGCAGGGTACTTACCCCACAGATACGCAGTATTTT. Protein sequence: CASRQGTYPTDTQYF.

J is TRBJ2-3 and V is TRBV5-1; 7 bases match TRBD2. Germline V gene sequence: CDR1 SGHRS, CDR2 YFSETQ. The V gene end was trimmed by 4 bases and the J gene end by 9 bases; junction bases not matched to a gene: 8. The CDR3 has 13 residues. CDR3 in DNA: TGCGCCAGCAGCCCCACGTCGGGGGGAACGCAGTATTTT. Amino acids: CASSPTSGGTQYF.

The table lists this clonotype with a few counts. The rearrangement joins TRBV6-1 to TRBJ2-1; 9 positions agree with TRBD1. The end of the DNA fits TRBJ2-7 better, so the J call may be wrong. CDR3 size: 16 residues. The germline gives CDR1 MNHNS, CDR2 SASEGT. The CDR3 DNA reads TGTGCCAGCAGTCGAACCGGGACAGGGTTAAGTAATGAGCAGTACTTC. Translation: CASSRTGTGLSNEQYF.

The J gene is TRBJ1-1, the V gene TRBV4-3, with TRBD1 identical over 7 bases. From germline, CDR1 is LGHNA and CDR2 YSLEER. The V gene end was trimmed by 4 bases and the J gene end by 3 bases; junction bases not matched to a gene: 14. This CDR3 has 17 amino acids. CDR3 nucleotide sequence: TGCGCCAGCAGCCCCAGACAGGGACGCGAAGTAGACACTGAAGCTTTCTTT. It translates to CASSPRQGREVDTEAFF.

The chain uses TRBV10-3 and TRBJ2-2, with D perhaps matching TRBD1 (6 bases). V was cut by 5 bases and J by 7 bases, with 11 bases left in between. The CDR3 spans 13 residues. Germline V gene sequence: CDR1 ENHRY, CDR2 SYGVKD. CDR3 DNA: TGTGCCATCAGTAACAGGGACGGCGGGGAGCTGTTTTTT. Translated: CAISNRDGGELFF.

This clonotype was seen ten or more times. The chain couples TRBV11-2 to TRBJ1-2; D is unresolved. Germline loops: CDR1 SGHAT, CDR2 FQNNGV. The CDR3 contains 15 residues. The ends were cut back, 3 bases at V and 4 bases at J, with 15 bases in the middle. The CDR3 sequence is CASSLDRTTSYGYTF. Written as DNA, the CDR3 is TGTGCCAGCAGCTTGGACCGCACGACCTCCTATGGCTACACCTTC. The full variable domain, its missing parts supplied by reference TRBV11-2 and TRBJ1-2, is EAGVAQSPRYKIIEKRQSVAFWCNPISGHATLYWYQQILGQGPKLLIQFQNNGVVDDSQLPKDRFSAERLKGVDSTLKIQPAKLEDSAVYLCASSLDRTTSYGYTFGSGTRLTVV.

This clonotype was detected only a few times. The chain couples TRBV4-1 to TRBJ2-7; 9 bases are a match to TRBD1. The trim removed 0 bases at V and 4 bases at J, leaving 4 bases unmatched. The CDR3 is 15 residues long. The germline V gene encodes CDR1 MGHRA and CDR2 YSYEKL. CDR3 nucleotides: TGCGCCAGCAGCCAAGAACGTGGGACAGGGTACGAGCAGTACTTC. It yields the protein CASSQERGTGYEQYF.

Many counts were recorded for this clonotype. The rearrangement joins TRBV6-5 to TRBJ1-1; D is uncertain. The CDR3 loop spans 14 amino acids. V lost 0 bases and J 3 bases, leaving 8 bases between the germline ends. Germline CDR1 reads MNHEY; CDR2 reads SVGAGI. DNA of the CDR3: TGTGCCAGCAGTTACTCCCCGCAATACACTGAAGCTTTCTTT. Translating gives CASSYSPQYTEAFF.

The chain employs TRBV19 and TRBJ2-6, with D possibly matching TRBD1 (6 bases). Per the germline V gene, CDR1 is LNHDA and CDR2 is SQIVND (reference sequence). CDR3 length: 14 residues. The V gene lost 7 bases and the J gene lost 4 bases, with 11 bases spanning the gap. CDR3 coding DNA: TGTGCCAGTAACAGGGTTACCGGGGCCAACGTCCTGACTTTC. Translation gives CASNRVTGANVLTF.

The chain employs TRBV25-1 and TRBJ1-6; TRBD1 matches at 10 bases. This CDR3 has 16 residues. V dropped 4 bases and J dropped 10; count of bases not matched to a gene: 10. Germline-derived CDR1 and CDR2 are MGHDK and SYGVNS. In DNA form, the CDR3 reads TGTGCCAGCAGTGGGTCGACAGGGGGCCTAGGGTCACCCCTCCACTTT. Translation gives CASSGSTGGLGSPLHF.

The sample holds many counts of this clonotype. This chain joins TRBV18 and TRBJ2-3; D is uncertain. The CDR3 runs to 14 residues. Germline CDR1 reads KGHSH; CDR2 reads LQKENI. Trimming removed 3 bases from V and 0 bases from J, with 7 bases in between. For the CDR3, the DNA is TGTGCCAGCTCACCGGGCCGTAGCACAGATACGCAGTATTTT. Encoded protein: CASSPGRSTDTQYF.

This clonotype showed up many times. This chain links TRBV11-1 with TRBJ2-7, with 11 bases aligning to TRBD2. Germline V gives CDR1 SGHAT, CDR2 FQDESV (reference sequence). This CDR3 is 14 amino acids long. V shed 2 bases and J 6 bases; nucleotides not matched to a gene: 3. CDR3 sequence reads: CASSLTSGSSEQYF. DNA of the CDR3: TGTGCCAGCAGCTTAACTAGCGGGAGCTCCGAGCAGTACTTC.

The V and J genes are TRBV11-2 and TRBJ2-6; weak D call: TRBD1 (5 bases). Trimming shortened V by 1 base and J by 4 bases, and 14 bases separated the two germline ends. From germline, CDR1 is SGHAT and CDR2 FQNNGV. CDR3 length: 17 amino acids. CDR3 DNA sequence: TGTGCCAGCAGCTTAGCCTCGACAGTTCTGGGGGCCAACGTCCTGACTTTC. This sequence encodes CASSLASTVLGANVLTF.